These 17 T cell receptor beta chains share one sample of origin, sequenced in a study of cytomegalovirus exposure and HLA in healthy donors. A multiplex PCR was run with 60 Vbeta primers and 13 Jbeta primers. The repertoire was sequenced with immunoSEQ multiplex PCR; TCRdb's copy has only in-frame clones and lacks some. The sample contains 210,000 or so clones, about 80% of which appear only once. Sequencing used PBMCs. Receptors were obtained from a woman aged 40 to 50 in good health and CMV-seronegative.

V is TRBV27 and J is TRBJ1-1, with D possibly matching TRBD1 (6 bases). The CDR3 contains 11 residues. Trimming removed 3 bases at V and 11 bases at J, with 10 bases between. The germline gives CDR1 MNHEY, CDR2 SMNVEV (reference sequence). CDR3 protein: CASSFLGAAFF. The CDR3 DNA reads TGTGCCAGCAGTTTTTTGGGGGCGGCTTTCTTT.

The chain uses TRBV11-3 and TRBJ2-3; D gene unclear. The CDR3 spans 13 residues. V was cut by 4 bases and J by 7 bases, with 12 bases left in between. In germline, CDR1 is SGHNT, CDR2 YENEEA. In DNA form, the CDR3 reads TGTGCCAGCAGCTCTATGAACGGTAATACGCAGTATTTT. Protein: CASSSMNGNTQYF.

The rearrangement joins TRBV5-4 to TRBJ1-2; 7 nucleotides align to TRBD1. Per the germline V gene, CDR1 is SGHNT and CDR2 is YYREEE (reference sequence). The CDR3 runs 13 residues. V was pared by 3 bases and J by 4 bases, with 3 bases of the junction left unmatched. The CDR3 DNA is TGTGCCAGCAGCTGGAGGGACAGCTATGGCTACACCTTC. Translation gives CASSWRDSYGYTF.

This clone was counted between two and nine times. The rearrangement links TRBV29-1 to TRBJ1-4, with 7 bases identical to TRBD1. The CDR3 is 14 amino acids. CDR1 is SQVTM and CDR2 is ANQGSEA in the germline V gene. V gave up 5 bases and J gave up 3 bases; unmatched junction bases: 6. In nucleotides, the CDR3 is TGCAGCGTTTCCTACGGGACAGCTAATGAAAAACTGTTTTTT. It yields the protein CSVSYGTANEKLFF.

The gene calls are TRBV28 and TRBJ2-7, with 9 nucleotides matching TRBD1. Germline V CDR1 and CDR2: MDHEN, SYDVKM. The CDR3 has 15 residues. The junction had 9 bases not matched to a gene; V was cut back by 3 bases and J by 6 bases. This CDR3 reads CASSLAGQGGSEQYF. The CDR3, as DNA: TGTGCCAGCAGTTTGGCGGGACAGGGAGGTAGCGAGCAGTACTTC.

The chain recombines TRBV28 with TRBJ1-4; D gene ambiguous. CDR3 size: 14 residues. The germline gives CDR1 MDHEN, CDR2 SYDVKM. The V and J ends lost 2 bases and 2 bases respectively, with 6 bases between them. CDR3 nucleotides: TGTGCCAGCAGTTTAGTGGGCACTAATGAAAAACTGTTTTTT. Translation gives CASSLVGTNEKLFF.

Details on this clone: The junction departs from the called germline gene at one end, perhaps through a read error. This chain links TRBV2 with TRBJ1-2; weak D call: TRBD1 (5 bases). Per germline, CDR1 SNHLY and CDR2 FYNNEI. The CDR3 is 14 amino acids. The CDR3 here is CASSEARGAHGYPF. The CDR3 DNA reads as TGTGCCAGCAGTGAAGCAAGGGGCGCCCATGGCTACCCCTTC.

This chain connects TRBV19 to TRBJ1-1; D is ambiguous. Between the trimmed V and J ends, which lost 2 bases and 7 bases, there was a span of 14 bases. The germline gives CDR1 LNHDA, CDR2 SQIVND (reference sequence). This CDR3 spans 14 amino acids. As DNA, the CDR3 is TGTGCCAGTAGTATACGTATAGGAGGCATTGAAGCTTTCTTT. This sequence encodes CASSIRIGGIEAFF. The variable domain in full, with the rest retrieved from reference TRBV19 and TRBJ1-1, is DGGITQSPKYLFRKEGQNVTLSCEQNLNHDAMYWYRQDPGQGLRLIYYSQIVNDFQKGDIAEGYSVSREKKESFPLTVTSAQKNPTAFYLCASSIRIGGIEAFFGQGTRLTVV.

V and J are TRBV4-2 and TRBJ2-6; 10 bases match TRBD1. With V trimmed by 0 bases and J by 2 bases, 7 bases remained unmatched. Germline V lookup: CDR1 LGHNA, CDR2 YNFKEQ. This CDR3 region has 19 residues. This chain's CDR3 is CASSQDLLGQGAGANVLTF. In DNA form, the CDR3 reads TGTGCCAGCAGCCAAGATCTTCTCGGACAGGGGGCTGGGGCCAACGTCCTGACTTTC.

DNA for the CDR3: TGTGCCAGCAGCCCAGGGGGCGGAACTGAAGCTTTCTTT. Protein: CASSPGGGTEAFF. The V gene is TRBV7-3, the J gene TRBJ1-1, with 8 bases fitting TRBD1. The V segment lost 5 bases and the J segment 5 bases; nucleotides outside the gene matches: 4. This CDR3 is 13 amino acids long. CDR1 and CDR2 (germline): SGHTA, FQGTGA.

The chain has TRBV11-3 and TRBJ2-1; the match to TRBD1 covers 9 bases. This CDR3 has 14 amino acids. The junction had 1 base not matched to a gene; V was cut back by 0 bases and J by 7 bases. Germline CDR1 is SGHNT and CDR2 is YENEEA. The CDR3 bases are TGTGCCAGCAGCTTAGAGGGACAGGGAAATGAGCAGTTCTTC. This codes for CASSLEGQGNEQFF.

The chain couples TRBV27 to TRBJ1-5; maybe TRBD1 (6 bases). The germline gives CDR1 MNHEY, CDR2 SMNVEV (reference sequence). V dropped 1 base and J dropped 4 bases, with 14 bases sitting between them. CDR3 length: 16 residues. The CDR3 sequence: CASSLWPGDKNQPQHF. As DNA, the CDR3 is TGTGCCAGCAGTTTATGGCCTGGGGACAAAAATCAGCCCCAGCATTTT.

The chain couples TRBV7-9 to TRBJ2-5; the match to TRBD2 covers 8 bases. V lost 7 bases, J lost 2 bases, and 3 bases stayed unmatched. Germline CDR1 is SEHNR and CDR2 is FQNEAQ (reference sequence). The CDR3 is 13 amino acids. Written as DNA, the CDR3 is TGTGCCAGCACTCCGGGGGGGCAAGAGACCCAGTACTTC. Translating gives CASTPGGQETQYF. The whole variable domain, remainder taken from reference TRBV7-9 and TRBJ2-5, is DTGVSQNPRHKITKRGQNVTFRCDPISEHNRLYWYRQTLGQGPEFLTYFQNEAQLEKSRLLSDRFSAERPKGSFSTLEIQRTEQGDSAMYLCASTPGGQETQYFGPGTRLLVL.

The chain uses TRBV11-1 and TRBJ2-7; weak D call: TRBD2 (5 bases). This CDR3 region has 17 residues. Germline values: CDR1 SGHAT, CDR2 FQDESV (reference sequence). The V end was cut by 5 bases, the J end by 0 bases, with 20 bases between. This chain's CDR3 is CASSPSTRVMSSYEQYF. The CDR3 DNA reads TGTGCCAGCAGCCCAAGTACTAGGGTCATGAGCTCCTACGAGCAGTACTTC. The full variable domain, its missing parts supplied by reference TRBV11-1 and TRBJ2-7, is EAEVAQSPRYKITEKSQAVAFWCDPISGHATLYWYRQILGQGPELLVQFQDESVVDDSQLPKDRFSAERLKGVDSTLKIQPAELGDSAMYLCASSPSTRVMSSYEQYFGPGTRLTVT.

The chain uses TRBV27 and TRBJ1-5; D is ambiguous. Germline loops: CDR1 MNHEY, CDR2 SMNVEV (reference sequence). CDR3 size: 13 residues. V was cut by 4 bases and J by 5 bases, with 9 bases left in between. CDR3 amino acids: CASSWAGDQPQHF. CDR3 sequence (DNA): TGTGCCAGCAGTTGGGCAGGCGATCAGCCCCAGCATTTT.

V gene TRBV4-1 combines with J gene TRBJ2-1; 10 positions agree with TRBD1. Germline loops: CDR1 MGHRA, CDR2 YSYEKL. This CDR3 region has 16 residues. Trimming at V came to 1 base and at J to 6 bases, leaving 6 bases not matched to a gene. For the CDR3, the DNA is TGCGCCAGCAGCCAAGTGGGGACAGGGGTTCTCAATGAGCAGTTCTTC. It translates to CASSQVGTGVLNEQFF.

V and J are TRBV7-9 and TRBJ1-4, with TRBD1 as a possible D gene (5 bases). V lost 3 bases and J lost 3, with 8 bases in between. The CDR3 is 14 residues long. Germline CDR1 and CDR2: SEHNR and FQNEAQ (reference sequence). The CDR3 DNA reads as TGTGCCAGCAGCTTGGGGGGACCTAATGAAAAACTGTTTTTT. Amino acid sequence: CASSLGGPNEKLFF.